This T cell receptor beta chain was documented in a study of CD8 T cells in ankylosing spondylitis. Trimming at V came to 6 bases and at J to 2 bases, leaving 6 bases not matched to a gene. This CDR3 spans 15 amino acids. Germline V gene data show CDR1 as MNHEY and CDR2 as SMNVEV (reference sequence). TCRdb independently ran MiXCR on the 5' RACE reads; one entry per CDR3 protein. Of 250,000 to 300,000 distinct CDR3 sequences detected, 18% appear once; the ten largest clones hold more than 25%. Study conclusions and caveats: A TCR beta motif of about 8 highly homologous variants seemed to mark ankylosing spondylitis blood.

On this clonotype: What it binds is not known.

Sequenced: blood, either unsorted or a sorted T cell fraction (not recorded which). The receptor's source is a male donor with ankylosing spondylitis or in good health (not recorded which). V and J are TRBV27 and TRBJ2-1; TRBD2 agrees at 8 bases. The CDR3 DNA sequence: TGTGCCAGCAGAGGCCCGGGACTAGCCTACAATGAGCAGTTCTTC. Protein: CASRGPGLAYNEQFF.